Sequencing of this T cell receptor beta chain was carried out in a study of response to subunit inactivated influenza vaccine. TCRdb itself ran the RT-PCR reads through MiXCR, one entry per CDR3 protein. The data hold around 760,000 distinct CDR3 sequences, with over 11% observed a single time. Germline V lookup: CDR1 SGHTA, CDR2 FQGNSA. The CDR3 is 16 residues long. The trim removed 0 bases at V and 6 bases at J, leaving 8 bases unmatched. Concerning this clonotype itself: The antigen remains undetermined.

Regarding the study as a whole: Every seasonal influenza vaccination brings in few new T cells, the authors suggested.

V gene TRBV7-2 combines with J gene TRBJ2-4; TRBD2 aligns across 7 bases. The starting material was PBMCs from blood, obtained less than 15 days before vaccination. The sequence derives from a man over 45 who received an inactivated influenza vaccine. The DNA of the CDR3 is TGTGCCAGCAGCTTAGCGAGGGACTATCCCGGAAACATTCAGTACTTC. It yields the protein CASSLARDYPGNIQYF.